Reported below is one TCR beta chain. The sample comes from a study of cytomegalovirus exposure and HLA in healthy donors. Vbeta (60) and Jbeta (13) primers were used in the PCR. Produced via immunoSEQ multiplex PCR; TCRdb's table is partial and in-frame only. The sample consists of more than 200,000 clones, over 75% of them appearing once. There are 15 residues in the CDR3. V was pared by 0 bases and J by 6 bases, with 16 bases between. Germline V gene sequence: CDR1 SGHRS, CDR2 YFSETQ. The chain has TRBV5-1 and TRBJ2-7; tentative D call: TRBD2 (5 bases). The sequenced sample consisted of PBMCs. The source is a human donor in good health. CDR3 in amino acids: CASSLAAGEGFEQYF. The CDR3 nucleotides are TGCGCCAGCAGCTTGGCGGCGGGTGAAGGGTTCGAGCAGTACTTC.